The 21 T cell receptor beta chains below come from one sample, sequenced in a study of technical replicates of blood from several donors. Libraries were prepared by immunoSEQ multiplex PCR; TCRdb keeps only in-frame clonotypes and omits some of them. This sample has approximately 70,000 clones, with nearly 98% found just once. The specimen sequenced was T cells isolated from PBMCs. The receptors here all came from a human donor in good health.

V gene TRBV10-3 combines with J gene TRBJ2-7, with TRBD2 matching over 8 bases. V lost 8 bases, J lost 6 bases, and 6 bases stayed unmatched. Germline V lookup: CDR1 ENHRY, CDR2 SYGVKD. This CDR3 comprises 12 residues. The CDR3 sequence: CAIGEGLGEQYF. The CDR3 region has the DNA TGTGCCATCGGGGAGGGACTAGGCGAGCAGTACTTC.

This chain links TRBV19 with TRBJ1-1; no clear D. This CDR3 region has 15 residues. Germline-derived CDR1 and CDR2 are LNHDA and SQIVND (reference sequence). V was clipped by 8 bases and J by 3 bases, with 19 bases between them. CDR3 DNA: TGTGCCAGTTCTGACACGGGGTCTTACGACACTGAAGCTTTCTTT. Translating it yields CASSDTGSYDTEAFF.

As for this clone: An end of the junction differs from the germline gene, which may be a read error. The V call is TRBV7-7, the J call TRBJ2-2, with TRBD2 identical over 8 bases. This CDR3 is 15 amino acids long. Germline CDR1 is SSHAT and CDR2 is FNYEAQ (reference sequence). Here the CDR3 reads CASSFAGGQAGELFF. Here the CDR3 DNA reads TGTGCTAGCAGCTTCGCGGGGGGCCAGGCCGGGGAGCTGTTTTTT. The full variable domain, in which reference TRBV7-7 and TRBJ2-2 provide the parts outside the CDR3, is GAGVSQSPRYKVTKRGQDVTLRCDPISSHATLYWYQQALGQGPEFLTYFNYEAQPDKSGLPSDRFSAERPEGSISTLTIQRTEQRDSAMYRCASSFAGGQAGELFFGEGSRLTVL.

The J gene is TRBJ1-5, the V gene TRBV28, with 9 bases that match TRBD1. The CDR3 totals 16 residues. V shed 6 bases and J 7 bases; nucleotides not matched to a gene: 13. From germline, CDR1 is MDHEN and CDR2 SYDVKM. The CDR3 coding sequence is TGTGCCAGCAGAACAACCGGGACAGGGCTAGGACAGCCCCAGCATTTT. Translated, it gives CASRTTGTGLGQPQHF.

The rearrangement links TRBV6-1 to TRBJ2-1; D is unclear. The CDR3 runs 13 residues. Germline CDR1 and CDR2: MNHNS and SASEGT. Between the trimmed V and J ends, which lost 2 bases and 9 bases, there was a span of 11 bases. CDR3 nucleotides: TGTGCCAGCAGTGAAATGGCAGTTGGTGAGCAGTTCTTC. Protein product: CASSEMAVGEQFF.

CDR3 DNA: TGTGCCAGCAGCGAGACAGGGGAGTACAAAAACATTCAGTACTTC. It yields the protein CASSETGEYKNIQYF. The chain couples TRBV13 to TRBJ2-4; 8 bases are a match to TRBD1. Germline V gene data show CDR1 as PRHDT and CDR2 as FYEKMQ (reference sequence). The CDR3 has 15 amino acids. Trimming took 5 bases from V and 3 from J; bases not matched to a gene: 6. Together with reference TRBV13 and TRBJ2-4, the CDR3 gives the full variable domain: AAGVIQSPRHLIKEKRETATLKCYPIPRHDTVYWYQQGPGQDPQFLISFYEKMQSDKGSIPDRFSAQQFSDYHSELNMSSLELGDSALYFCASSETGEYKNIQYFGAGTRLSVL.

The chain joins TRBV7-3 to TRBJ1-6; 9 nucleotides line up with TRBD1. The CDR3 is made up of 15 amino acids. J lost 9 bases, V lost 2 bases, and 5 bases had no gene match. Germline loops: CDR1 SGHTA, CDR2 FQGTGA. In DNA form, the CDR3 reads TGTGCCAGCAGCTTAGGCGGGGACAGGGCTTCACCCCTCCACTTT. Translating gives CASSLGGDRASPLHF.

The chain has TRBV25-1 and TRBJ2-1, with D perhaps matching TRBD2 (5 bases). The germline V gene encodes CDR1 MGHDK and CDR2 SYGVNS. This CDR3 region has 14 residues. Trimming shortened V by 7 bases and J by 6 bases, and 16 bases separated the two germline ends. The CDR3 here is CASNIAGEINEQFF. DNA for the CDR3: TGTGCCAGCAACATAGCCGGGGAAATCAATGAGCAGTTCTTC.

The genes are TRBV2 and TRBJ1-2; tentative D call: TRBD1 (6 bases). The germline V gene encodes CDR1 SNHLY and CDR2 FYNNEI. The CDR3 has 16 amino acids. Trimming cost V 5 bases and J 4 bases, with 20 bases left between them. Here the CDR3 DNA reads TGTGCCAGCAGTTCCGGCCCGGGACACCAGGGCTATGGCTACACCTTC. It is translated as CASSSGPGHQGYGYTF.

This clone was found once. V and J are TRBV5-1 and TRBJ2-1; 7 bases fit TRBD1. The CDR3 runs 15 residues. Germline-derived CDR1 and CDR2 are SGHRS and YFSETQ. J was trimmed by 7 bases and V by 4 bases; bases with no gene match: 11. The CDR3 region is CASSTTGSPINEQFF. CDR3 nucleotide sequence: TGCGCCAGCAGCACGACAGGGTCTCCGATAAATGAGCAGTTCTTC. Full variable domain (remainder filled in from reference TRBV5-1 and TRBJ2-1): KAGVTQTPRYLIKTRGQQVTLSCSPISGHRSVSWYQQTPGQGLQFLFEYFSETQRNKGNFPGRFSGRQFSNSRSEMNVSTLELGDSALYLCASSTTGSPINEQFFGPGTRLTVL.

This sequence joins TRBV5-1 and TRBJ2-7; perhaps TRBD2 as D (6 bases). Trimming took 5 bases from V and 1 from J, leaving 19 bases between them. The CDR3 has 16 residues. Germline loops: CDR1 SGHRS, CDR2 YFSETQ. CDR3 nucleotides: TGCGCCAGCAGTCCCGGTTATTTAGCGGATTCCTACGAGCAGTACTTC. This codes for CASSPGYLADSYEQYF. The whole variable domain, filled in from reference TRBV5-1 and TRBJ2-7, reads KAGVTQTPRYLIKTRGQQVTLSCSPISGHRSVSWYQQTPGQGLQFLFEYFSETQRNKGNFPGRFSGRQFSNSRSEMNVSTLELGDSALYLCASSPGYLADSYEQYFGPGTRLTVT.

The genes are TRBV5-1 and TRBJ1-2; maybe TRBD1 (5 bases). The CDR3 has 15 amino acids. The V end was cut by 0 bases, the J end by 8 bases, with 17 bases between. In germline, CDR1 is SGHRS, CDR2 YFSETQ. The CDR3 is CASSLDIRADNGYTF. CDR3 bases: TGCGCCAGCAGCTTGGATATCCGGGCGGACAACGGCTACACCTTC.

The chain joins TRBV9 to TRBJ2-3, with D unclear. V was trimmed by 0 bases and J by 2 bases, leaving 10 bases between them. There are 15 residues in the CDR3. CDR1 and CDR2 from the germline V gene are SGDLS and YYNGEE. CDR3 nucleotide sequence: TGTGCCAGCAGCGTAGCAGAGAGGTTCACAGATACGCAGTATTTT. The encoded protein is CASSVAERFTDTQYF. The full variable domain, its missing parts supplied by reference TRBV9 and TRBJ2-3, is DSGVTQTPKHLITATGQRVTLRCSPRSGDLSVYWYQQSLDQGLQFLIQYYNGEERAKGNILERFSAQQFPDLHSELNLSSLELGDSALYFCASSVAERFTDTQYFGPGTRLTVL.

The CDR3 loop is CASSLGPAAYEQYF. The CDR3 region has the DNA TGCGCCAGCAGCTTGGGACCAGCGGCCTACGAGCAGTACTTC. V gene TRBV5-1 combines with J gene TRBJ2-7; D possibly corresponds to TRBD2 (5 bases). V was shortened by 0 bases and J by 2 bases, with 9 bases between the two germline ends. CDR1 is SGHRS, CDR2 YFSETQ, per germline. This CDR3 contains 14 residues.

The rearrangement joins TRBV5-6 to TRBJ1-5; no definite D call. V was pared by 4 bases and J by 4 bases, with 6 bases between. Germline CDR1 and CDR2: SGHDT and YYEEEE. The CDR3 is made up of 12 amino acids. CDR3 sequence reads: CASSLSNQPQHF. The CDR3 bases are TGTGCCAGCAGCCTCTCGAATCAGCCCCAGCATTTT. The entire variable domain, with the rest obtained from reference TRBV5-6 and TRBJ1-5, is as follows: DAGVTQSPTHLIKTRGQQVTLRCSPKSGHDTVSWYQQALGQGPQFIFQYYEEEERQRGNFPDRFSGHQFPNYSSELNVNALLLGDSALYLCASSLSNQPQHFGDGTRLSIL.

The chain links TRBV4-1 to TRBJ2-4, with TRBD2 matching over 8 bases. The CDR3 contains 14 residues. With V trimmed by 4 bases and J by 6 bases, 5 bases remained unmatched. The germline CDR1 and CDR2 sequences are MGHRA and YSYEKL. This chain's CDR3 is CASSPAGAGNIQYF. For the CDR3, the DNA is TGCGCCAGCAGCCCAGCGGGAGCGGGAAACATTCAGTACTTC.

This chain uses TRBV7-9 with TRBJ1-1; D is perhaps TRBD1 (6 bases). The CDR3 covers 13 residues. In germline, CDR1 is SEHNR, CDR2 FQNEAQ (reference sequence). Trimming shortened V by 4 bases and J by 1 base, and 7 bases separated the two germline ends. The CDR3 loop reads CASSSQGNTEAFF. In DNA, the CDR3 is TGTGCCAGCAGCTCACAGGGGAACACTGAAGCTTTCTTT.

The chain uses TRBV27 and TRBJ1-5; D remains unclear. V lost 2 bases to trimming and J lost 2 bases, with 13 bases between them. The CDR3 covers 16 residues. Germline CDR1 is MNHEY and CDR2 is SMNVEV (reference sequence). CDR3 protein: CASSLGSLMGNQPQHF. The CDR3 coding sequence is TGTGCCAGCAGTTTAGGGAGCCTAATGGGCAATCAGCCCCAGCATTTT.

The genes are TRBV5-6 and TRBJ1-2; maybe TRBD1 (6 bases). Germline V gives CDR1 SGHDT, CDR2 YYEEEE. This CDR3 spans 12 amino acids. Trimming stripped 4 bases from V and 13 bases from J, with 17 bases between. The CDR3 loop is CASSPWGTGFTF. The CDR3, as DNA: TGTGCCAGCAGCCCGTGGGGTACAGGGTTCACCTTC.

This clone was picked up one time. The J gene is TRBJ2-2, the V gene TRBV28, with 7 bases aligning to TRBD1. The CDR3 has 16 amino acids. In germline, CDR1 is MDHEN, CDR2 SYDVKM. V was pared by 7 bases and J by 7 bases, with 15 bases of the junction left unmatched. The CDR3 region is CASILSSGQAGGELFF. Written as DNA, the CDR3 is TGTGCCAGCATATTGTCATCCGGACAGGCCGGCGGGGAGCTGTTTTTT. The full variable domain, completed using reference TRBV28 and TRBJ2-2, is DVKVTQSSRYLVKRTGEKVFLECVQDMDHENMFWYRQDPGLGLRLIYFSYDVKMKEKGDIPEGYSVSREKKERFSLILESASTNQTSMYLCASILSSGQAGGELFFGEGSRLTVL.

The gene calls are TRBV6-6 and TRBJ1-1; D might be TRBD1 (6 bases). CDR1 MNHNY and CDR2 SVGAGI come from the germline V gene (reference sequence). The V gene lost 6 bases and the J gene lost 7 bases, with 21 bases spanning the gap. The CDR3 covers 15 residues. The CDR3 DNA sequence: TGTGCCAGCAGGAAAAACAGGGACGCGACCGGTGAAGCTTTCTTT. It is translated as CASRKNRDATGEAFF.